Below, 5 T cell receptor beta chains from the same sample are listed, as sequenced in a study of human T cells and chemical hapten exposure. Time point here: healthy volunteer bleed at 6 weeks. The total RNA was obtained from whole blood that was not fractionated. TCRdb re-called the RACE reads with MiXCR, one entry per CDR3 protein. In the table there are 60,000 to 80,000 distinct CDR3 sequences, roughly 6.6% of which are singletons. Specimen: whole blood. These receptor sequences come from a female donor in good health. Some clones in this sample may be carry-over from other donors' samples.

This clonotype has only a few counts. The rearrangement uses TRBV19 and TRBJ2-3, with 8 bases matching TRBD2. This CDR3 comprises 16 residues. The J segment lost 3 bases and the V segment lost 5 bases, leaving 10 bases of the junction unmatched. Germline V gene lookup returns CDR1 LNHDA and CDR2 SQIVND (reference sequence). The CDR3 reads CASSGSGNLRTDTQYF. Here the CDR3 DNA reads TGTGCCAGTAGTGGTAGCGGGAATCTGAGAACAGATACGCAGTATTTT.

The sample holds many counts of this clonotype. The chain recombines TRBV4-2 with TRBJ2-6, with 7 bases matching TRBD2. The CDR3 covers 16 residues. The V and J ends lost 0 bases and 4 bases, in that order; junction bases with no gene match: 3. Germline V CDR1 and CDR2: LGHNA, YNFKEQ. The CDR3 nucleotides read TGTGCCAGCAGCCAAGACGGGGGGAAAGGGGCCAACGTCCTGACTTTC. It translates to CASSQDGGKGANVLTF.

The V and J genes are TRBV30 and TRBJ2-3, with 10 bases aligning to TRBD2. The CDR3 is 16 residues long. V gave up 2 bases and J gave up 3 bases; unmatched junction bases: 8. Per the germline V gene, CDR1 is GTSNPN and CDR2 is SVGIG (reference sequence). The CDR3 is CAWSNPSSGRTDTQYF. DNA for the CDR3: TGTGCCTGGAGTAACCCTTCTAGCGGGAGAACAGATACGCAGTATTTT.

This clonotype was seen ten or more times. The chain is built from TRBV5-1 and TRBJ1-1; D gene unclear. CDR3 size: 15 residues. Trimming left V 0 bases short and J 1 base short, with 10 bases between. Germline values: CDR1 SGHRS, CDR2 YFSETQ. CDR3: CASSLGDGGNTEAFF. The CDR3 DNA reads TGCGCCAGCAGCTTGGGTGACGGAGGGAACACTGAAGCTTTCTTT.

The chain combines TRBV19 with TRBJ1-1; D remains ambiguous. CDR3 length: 12 residues. Trimming took off 1 base at V and 8 bases at J, with 8 bases between the two ends. In germline, CDR1 is LNHDA, CDR2 SQIVND (reference sequence). The chain's CDR3 is CASSIGRFEAFF. The CDR3 DNA reads as TGTGCCAGTAGTATAGGACGATTCGAAGCTTTCTTT.